These T cell receptor beta chains were read from a single sample in a study of T cells after yellow fever vaccination. TCRdb recomputed calls from the 5' RACE reads with MiXCR, one row per CDR3 protein. The table has about 320,000 distinct CDR3 sequences, around 4.5% seen once; the top ten hold roughly 19%. Sequencing was performed on PBMCs, taken 15 days after the yellow fever booster vaccination. These receptors were taken from a man aged 18-30 years who received the YFV17D yellow fever vaccine. CDR3s include the opening cysteine and the closing phenylalanine or tryptophan. D genes are given only for firm matches.

D gene	V gene	J gene	CDR3 protein
-	TRBV27	TRBJ2-5	CASSYGHGETQYF
-	TRBV5-1	TRBJ2-5	CASSLAAAGAETQYF
-	TRBV6-2/TRBV6-3	TRBJ1-1	CASSYLGGATEAFF
-	TRBV5-1	TRBJ1-1	CASSLLGSTEAFF
TRBD2	TRBV10-2	TRBJ2-1	CASGLAENEQFF
-	TRBV7-2	TRBJ1-2	CASSRGDYGYTF
TRBD1	TRBV27	TRBJ2-7	CASSYIRTGFYEQYF
-	TRBV25-1	TRBJ1-2	CASSAATAPDGYTF
-	TRBV3-1	TRBJ2-2	CASSQVPLSGELFF
-	TRBV5-6	TRBJ1-2	CASKKDSTFYGYTF